This paragraph covers one T cell receptor (beta chain) sequence. The antigen is not known. Division of CD4+ cells produced a CD45RA+ naive subset and a CD45RA-negative memory subset. Authors' data handling: Sequence data from immunoSEQ were junction-only and lacked quality scores; consequently, filtering differed. Assay: immunoSEQ multiplex PCR; the TCRdb copy retains only in-frame clones and omits some. The V and J calls and clone size are taken from that table; D and trimming were inferred from the DNA. The repertoire includes roughly 2.6 million clones, about 92% of them detected once, and about 0.13% sits in the top ten. This specimen comes from a study of shared clonotypes between healthy human individuals. Study results and limitations: The study found about 5% of naive CD4 clonotypes shared across several donors.

The specimen sequenced was naive CD4+ T cells sorted from blood. As to subset: CD45RA+ positively selected. The sequence was obtained from a man aged 18 to 29 in good health.

The CDR3 reads CASSGTSGIYEQYF. The DNA for the CDR3 is TGTGCCAGCAGCGGGACTAGCGGGATCTACGAGCAGTACTTC. This chain connects TRBV6-1 to TRBJ2-7; 13 positions match TRBD2. V was clipped by 6 bases and J by 3 bases; unmatched bases: 2. The CDR3 length is 14 residues. CDR1 and CDR2 from the germline V gene are MNHNS and SASEGT.